This T cell receptor beta chain came from a study of T cells in Graves' hyperthyroidism and ophthalmopathy. Study-wide results and limits: Within blood appeared most thyroid clonotypes that had expanded above 0.001.

Amplification targeted TCR beta CDR3 regions from RNA transcripts. The HTBI primer set drove a first-round RT-PCR of the TCR CDR3. A single record per CDR3 protein comes from TCRdb applying MiXCR to the multiplex PCR reads. The sample lists approximately 360,000 distinct CDR3 sequences; around 25% were seen once. This clonotype was observed once. What it binds is unknown. CDR3 length: 14 residues. Trimming stripped 4 bases from V and 0 bases from J, with 9 bases between. Germline loops: CDR1 LGHNA, CDR2 YNFKEQ. The chain carries TRBV4-2 and TRBJ1-1; TRBD1 might be the D (5 bases). The sample taken for sequencing was blood. The sequence was collected from a man aged 50 or older with Graves' hyperthyroidism. The CDR3 protein is CASSPRDLNTEAFF. DNA for the CDR3: TGTGCCAGCAGCCCCAGGGATTTGAACACTGAAGCTTTCTTT.